These 13 T cell receptor beta chains were all obtained from the same sample, sequenced in a study of blood T cells in healthy people across ages. The authors ran a second PCR of about 6 to 11 cycles using a sample-barcoded 5' primer and a J-beta primer mix. TCRdb used MiXCR to reprocess the 5' RACE reads, holding one entry per CDR3 protein. The sample consists of about 670,000 distinct CDR3 sequences, over 40% of them appearing once. The source material was blood. The receptor source for this set is an elderly man in good health.

The table lists this clonotype with many counts. CDR3 sequence: CASSSGGENIQYF. DNA for the CDR3: TGTGCCAGCAGCTCAGGGGGGGAAAACATTCAGTACTTC. V usage is TRBV5-5 and J usage is TRBJ2-4; D assignment may be TRBD1 or TRBD2 (7 bases each). CDR1 is SGHKS and CDR2 is YYEKEE in the germline V gene (reference sequence). The ends were cut back, 3 bases at V and 5 bases at J, with 9 bases in the middle. The CDR3 has 13 amino acids.

In the case of this clonotype: The junction does not match germline at one end; this may be a read error. The chain has TRBV7-2 and TRBJ2-1; D is possibly TRBD1 (6 bases). The J call may not be correct, given that the DNA end is closer to TRBJ2-7. The CDR3 length is 13 residues. Per germline, CDR1 SGHTA and CDR2 FQGNSA. DNA for the CDR3: TGTGCCAACAGCCCACAACAGGGCAGCGAGCAGTACTTC. It codes for CANSPQQGSEQYF.

This clonotype was picked up many times. V usage is TRBV6-1 and J usage is TRBJ1-2; 8 bases are a match to TRBD1. The CDR3 loop spans 12 amino acids. Germline values: CDR1 MNHNS, CDR2 SASEGT. Unmatched junction bases numbered 3, after V lost 9 bases and J lost 3 bases. CDR3 in amino acids: CASKTGDYGYTF. As DNA, the CDR3 is TGTGCCAGTAAGACAGGGGACTATGGCTACACCTTC.

The gene calls are TRBV20-1 and TRBJ1-1; 8 nucleotides line up with TRBD1. The CDR3 spans 15 residues. Germline trimming cut 7 bases from V and 0 bases from J; bases unmatched to any gene: 10. The germline V gene has CDR1 DFQATT and CDR2 SNEGSKA (reference sequence). The CDR3 bases are TGCAGTGGGGGGCAGGGGGCAAGAATGAACACTGAAGCTTTCTTT. Its translation: CSGGQGARMNTEAFF.

The chain recombines TRBV2 with TRBJ2-1; D unclear. This CDR3 is built from 13 residues. V shed 4 bases and J shed 0 bases, with 4 bases lying between them. Germline V gene sequence: CDR1 SNHLY, CDR2 FYNNEI. Here the CDR3 DNA reads TGTGCCAGCAGTGTTATCTCCTACAATGAGCAGTTCTTC. Translation gives CASSVISYNEQFF. Full variable domain (remainder filled in from reference TRBV2 and TRBJ2-1): EPEVTQTPSHQVTQMGQEVILRCVPISNHLYFYWYRQILGQKVEFLVSFYNNEISEKSEIFDDQFSVERPDGSNFTLKIRSTKLEDSAMYFCASSVISYNEQFFGPGTRLTVL.

The chain recombines TRBV2 with TRBJ2-3; 11 bases fit TRBD1. The J segment lost 4 bases and the V segment lost 4 bases, leaving 4 bases of the junction unmatched. Per the germline V gene, CDR1 is SNHLY and CDR2 is FYNNEI. This CDR3 contains 15 residues. CDR3 loop: CASSATGQGADTQYF. Here the CDR3 DNA reads TGTGCCAGCAGTGCGACGGGACAGGGGGCAGATACGCAGTATTTT.

This sequence joins TRBV6-1 and TRBJ2-1; 7 bases line up with TRBD1. The CDR3 loop spans 14 amino acids. Trimming cost V 6 bases and J 13 bases; bases outside gene matches: 15. Germline CDR1 is MNHNS and CDR2 is SASEGT. CDR3 amino acids: CASSERQGLETQFF. Here the CDR3 DNA reads TGTGCCAGCAGCGAAAGACAGGGTTTGGAGACCCAGTTCTTC.

The chain carries TRBV5-6 and TRBJ1-5; 7 bases match TRBD1. The germline V gene encodes CDR1 SGHDT and CDR2 YYEEEE. The CDR3 length is 16 residues. Trimming cost V 2 bases and J 2 bases; bases outside gene matches: 7. The CDR3 DNA reads as TGTGCCAGCAGCTTTTACAGGGGTCGGGGCAATCAGCCCCAGCATTTT. Encoded protein: CASSFYRGRGNQPQHF.

The gene calls are TRBV6-2 or TRBV6-3 and TRBJ2-7, with TRBD2 matching over 8 bases. After removal of 7 bases from V and 3 bases from J, the junction contained 11 bases not matched to a gene. CDR3 length: 15 residues. In germline, CDR1 is MNHEY, CDR2 SVGEGT. Here the CDR3 reads CASKLDRTSNYEQYF. The CDR3 bases are TGTGCCAGCAAGCTAGACCGGACTAGCAACTACGAGCAGTACTTC.

The J gene is TRBJ1-4, the V gene TRBV9, with no clear D. V shed 0 bases and J shed 10 bases, with 10 bases lying between them. From germline, CDR1 is SGDLS and CDR2 YYNGEE. CDR3 size: 13 residues. The CDR3: CASSVDGEGKLFF. The CDR3 DNA reads TGTGCCAGCAGCGTAGACGGGGAGGGAAAACTGTTTTTT.

In its sample, this clonotype was seen many times. The germline gene is not matched at one end of the junction; a read error may be the cause. The V and J genes are TRBV6-1 and TRBJ2-7, with D perhaps matching TRBD2 (5 bases). The CDR3 loop spans 12 amino acids. Germline lookup yields CDR1 MNHNS and CDR2 SASEGT. The CDR3 here is CASSEAGYEQYF. The CDR3 DNA follows: TGCGCCAGCAGTGAGGCGGGCTACGAGCAGTACTTC.

The chain employs TRBV6-5 and TRBJ2-5, with a tentative D call TRBD1 (6 bases). V lost 8 bases and J lost 4, with 11 bases in between. CDR1 and CDR2 (germline): MNHEY, SVGAGI. The CDR3 has 12 amino acids. This CDR3 reads CASGRGRETQYF. CDR3 coding DNA: TGTGCCAGCGGCAGGGGACGAGAGACCCAGTACTTC.

CDR3 protein: CATSDRTGRNEQFF. Here the CDR3 DNA reads TGTGCCACCAGTGATAGGACAGGGCGGAATGAGCAGTTCTTC. The chain uses TRBV24-1 and TRBJ2-1; 8 nucleotides match TRBD1. Per germline, CDR1 KGHDR and CDR2 SFDVKD. J lost 7 bases, V lost 3 bases, and 4 bases had no gene match. CDR3 size: 14 residues.